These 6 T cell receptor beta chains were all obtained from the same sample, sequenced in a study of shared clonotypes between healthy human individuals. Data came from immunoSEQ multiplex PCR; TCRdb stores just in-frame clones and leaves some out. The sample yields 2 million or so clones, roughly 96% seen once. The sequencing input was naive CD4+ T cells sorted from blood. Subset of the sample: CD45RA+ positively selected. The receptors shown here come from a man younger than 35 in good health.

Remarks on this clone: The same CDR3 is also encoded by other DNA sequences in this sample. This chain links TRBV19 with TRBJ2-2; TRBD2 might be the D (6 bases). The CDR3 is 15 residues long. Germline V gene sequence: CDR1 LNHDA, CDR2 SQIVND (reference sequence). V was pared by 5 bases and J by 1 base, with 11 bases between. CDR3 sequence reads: CASSVGTGNTGELFF. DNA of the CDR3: TGTGCCAGTAGTGTAGGGACTGGGAACACCGGGGAGCTGTTTTTT.

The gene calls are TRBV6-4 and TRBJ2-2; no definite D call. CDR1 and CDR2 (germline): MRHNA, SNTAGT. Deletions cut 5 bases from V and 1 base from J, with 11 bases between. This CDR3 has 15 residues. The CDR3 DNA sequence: TGTGCCAGCAGTCCTGGGGTACTGAACACCGGGGAGCTGTTTTTT. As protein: CASSPGVLNTGELFF.

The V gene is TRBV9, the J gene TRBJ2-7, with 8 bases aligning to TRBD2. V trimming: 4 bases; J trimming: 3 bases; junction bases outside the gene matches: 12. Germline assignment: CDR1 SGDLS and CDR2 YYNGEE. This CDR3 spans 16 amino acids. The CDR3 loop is CASSPGKAGGVYEQYF. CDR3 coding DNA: TGTGCCAGCAGCCCTGGTAAGGCGGGAGGTGTCTACGAGCAGTACTTC.

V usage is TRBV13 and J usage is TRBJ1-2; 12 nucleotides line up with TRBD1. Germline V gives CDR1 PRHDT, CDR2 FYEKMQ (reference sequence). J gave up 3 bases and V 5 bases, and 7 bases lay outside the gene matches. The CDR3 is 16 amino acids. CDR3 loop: CASSRDRGRRDYGYTF. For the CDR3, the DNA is TGTGCCAGCAGCCGGGACAGGGGGCGCAGGGACTATGGCTACACCTTC.

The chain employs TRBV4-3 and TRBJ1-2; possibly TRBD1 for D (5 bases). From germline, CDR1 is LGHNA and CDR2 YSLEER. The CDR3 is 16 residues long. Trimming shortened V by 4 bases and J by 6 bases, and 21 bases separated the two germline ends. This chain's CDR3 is CASSRDGHAGLDGYTF. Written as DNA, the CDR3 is TGCGCCAGCAGCCGAGATGGACATGCCGGTTTGGATGGCTACACCTTC.

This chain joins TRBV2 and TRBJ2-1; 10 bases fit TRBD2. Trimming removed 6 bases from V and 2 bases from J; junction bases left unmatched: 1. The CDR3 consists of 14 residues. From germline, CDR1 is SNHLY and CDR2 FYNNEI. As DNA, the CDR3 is TGTGCCAGCAGACTAGCGGGACCCTACAATGAGCAGTTCTTC. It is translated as CASRLAGPYNEQFF.